The 21 T cell receptor beta chains listed next were all sequenced from one sample in a study of long-term antiretroviral therapy in people with HIV. immunoSEQ v3.0 was run at survey level. Profiling relied on immunoSEQ multiplex PCR, and the TCRdb table lists in-frame clones only, not all of them. Of 27,000 or so clones listed, 65% to 85% are singletons. The sequences come from unsorted PBMCs, collected 0.8 years before starting antiretroviral therapy. These receptors were taken from a young man with HIV.

This chain joins TRBV5-1 and TRBJ1-1; a weak D match, TRBD1 (5 bases). This CDR3 is 12 amino acids long. Trimming removed 4 bases at V and 4 bases at J, with 8 bases between. Germline CDR1 SGHRS, CDR2 YFSETQ. CDR3 sequence reads: CASSRGGTEAFF. As DNA, the CDR3 is TGCGCCAGCAGCCGGGGGGGCACTGAAGCTTTCTTT. The full variable domain, with the rest looked up from reference TRBV5-1 and TRBJ1-1, is KAGVTQTPRYLIKTRGQQVTLSCSPISGHRSVSWYQQTPGQGLQFLFEYFSETQRNKGNFPGRFSGRQFSNSRSEMNVSTLELGDSALYLCASSRGGTEAFFGQGTRLTVV.

This clone turned up a few times. The CDR3 spells CASSSTGLAERYEQYF. Here the CDR3 DNA reads TGTGCCAGCAGTTCGACAGGACTAGCGGAACGCTACGAGCAGTACTTC. V gene TRBV28 combines with J gene TRBJ2-7; 10 positions match TRBD2. Losses at the gene ends were 4 bases for V and 3 bases for J; bases not matched to a gene: 9. The CDR3 covers 16 residues. Germline assignment: CDR1 MDHEN and CDR2 SYDVKM. Full variable domain (remainder filled in from reference TRBV28 and TRBJ2-7): DVKVTQSSRYLVKRTGEKVFLECVQDMDHENMFWYRQDPGLGLRLIYFSYDVKMKEKGDIPEGYSVSREKKERFSLILESASTNQTSMYLCASSSTGLAERYEQYFGPGTRLTVT.

The rearrangement joins TRBV6-5 to TRBJ1-1; D not certain. CDR1 and CDR2 (germline): MNHEY, SVGAGI. The CDR3 is 13 residues long. V was clipped by 0 bases and J by 4 bases, with 6 bases between them. The CDR3 sequence: CASSYSRGTEAFF. CDR3 nucleotides: TGTGCCAGCAGTTACTCGCGTGGCACTGAAGCTTTCTTT.

This clone showed up just a few times. This chain uses TRBV5-1 with TRBJ1-1, with D maybe TRBD1 (5 bases). V lost 2 bases, J lost 5 bases, and 13 bases lay in between. CDR1 is SGHRS and CDR2 is YFSETQ in the germline V gene. This CDR3 region has 14 residues. The DNA for the CDR3 is TGCGCCAGCAGCTTCCAGGGAGGGTTAACTGAAGCTTTCTTT. Residues: CASSFQGGLTEAFF.

This rearrangement joins TRBV5-4 to TRBJ2-3; D not resolved. The CDR3 totals 12 residues. In germline, CDR1 is SGHNT, CDR2 YYREEE (reference sequence). V was shortened by 2 bases and J by 7 bases, with 8 bases between the two germline ends. CDR3 DNA sequence: TGTGCCAGCAGCTTAGACTCCTATACGCAGTATTTT. Its translation is CASSLDSYTQYF.

J is TRBJ2-7 and V is TRBV7-9, with D hard to call. Germline CDR1 is SEHNR and CDR2 is FQNEAQ (reference sequence). Trimming cost V 5 bases and J 3 bases, with 14 bases left between them. The CDR3 sequence is 14 residues long. The CDR3 sequence: CASSAFELGYEQYF. CDR3 sequence (DNA): TGTGCCAGCAGCGCCTTTGAGTTAGGCTACGAGCAGTACTTC.

This chain links TRBV7-9 with TRBJ2-7; 12 bases fit TRBD1. J gave up 5 bases and V 6 bases, and 5 bases lay outside the gene matches. Germline values: CDR1 SEHNR, CDR2 FQNEAQ (reference sequence). CDR3 length: 14 amino acids. The CDR3: CASRKGQGADEQYF. In DNA form, the CDR3 reads TGTGCCAGCAGAAAGGGACAGGGGGCGGACGAGCAGTACTTC. The variable domain in full, completed from reference TRBV7-9 and TRBJ2-7, reads DTGVSQNPRHKITKRGQNVTFRCDPISEHNRLYWYRQTLGQGPEFLTYFQNEAQLEKSRLLSDRFSAERPKGSFSTLEIQRTEQGDSAMYLCASRKGQGADEQYFGPGTRLTVT.

The rearrangement uses TRBV2 and TRBJ1-5; D is ambiguous. Germline CDR1 and CDR2: SNHLY and FYNNEI. CDR3 length: 12 residues. V shed 3 bases and J shed 6 bases, with 6 bases lying between them. CDR3 sequence reads: CASSDLGQPQHF. The DNA of the CDR3 is TGTGCCAGCAGTGATTTGGGTCAGCCCCAGCATTTT.

The chain combines TRBV2 with TRBJ2-7; 12 bases fit TRBD2. The CDR3 length is 20 residues. Looked up from germline, CDR1 is SNHLY and CDR2 is FYNNEI. V trimming: 5 bases; J trimming: 3 bases; junction bases outside the gene matches: 20. CDR3 nucleotides: TGTGCCAGCAGTACAACTTTTCGGTGGACTAGCGGGAAATATAGCTACGAGCAGTACTTC. This translates into CASSTTFRWTSGKYSYEQYF. Drawing the rest from reference TRBV2 and TRBJ2-7, the complete variable domain is EPEVTQTPSHQVTQMGQEVILRCVPISNHLYFYWYRQILGQKVEFLVSFYNNEISEKSEIFDDQFSVERPDGSNFTLKIRSTKLEDSAMYFCASSTTFRWTSGKYSYEQYFGPGTRLTVT.

The chain couples TRBV30 to TRBJ2-1; TRBD1 agrees at 7 bases. Germline trimming cut 0 bases from V and 0 bases from J; bases unmatched to any gene: 5. The CDR3 consists of 16 residues. CDR1 and CDR2 from the germline V gene are GTSNPN and SVGIG (reference sequence). CDR3: CAWSVGQGVSYNEQFF. As DNA, the CDR3 is TGTGCCTGGAGTGTCGGGCAGGGGGTCTCCTACAATGAGCAGTTCTTC.

This chain links TRBV7-3 with TRBJ2-7; the match to TRBD1 covers 8 bases. Germline CDR1 reads SGHTA; CDR2 reads FQGTGA. The length of the CDR3 is 13 residues. Unmatched junction bases numbered 7, after V lost 5 bases and J lost 7 bases. The CDR3 loop is CASSLQGAREQYF. Here the CDR3 DNA reads TGTGCCAGCAGCCTTCAGGGGGCGCGGGAGCAGTACTTC.

The V and J genes are TRBV5-1 and TRBJ2-1, with D uncertain. The germline V gene has CDR1 SGHRS and CDR2 YFSETQ. V lost 4 bases and J lost 0, with 23 bases in between. This CDR3 spans 19 amino acids. This CDR3 is CASSPTGIGARSSYNEQFF. The CDR3 DNA reads as TGCGCCAGCAGCCCAACGGGCATCGGTGCAAGGAGCTCCTACAATGAGCAGTTCTTC.

The V call is TRBV5-1, the J call TRBJ2-3, with D perhaps matching TRBD2 (6 bases). The CDR3 length is 17 residues. Germline CDR1 is SGHRS and CDR2 is YFSETQ. Trimming removed 0 bases from V and 3 bases from J, with 17 bases in between. The CDR3 bases are TGCGCCAGCAGCTTGGTATTTCAGATTGGAGGGACAGATACGCAGTATTTT. As protein: CASSLVFQIGGTDTQYF.

This chain uses TRBV7-2 with TRBJ1-2; 8 bases are a match to TRBD1. The V and J ends lost 5 bases and 9 bases, in that order; junction bases with no gene match: 8. In germline, CDR1 is SGHTA, CDR2 FQGNSA. The CDR3 consists of 13 residues. The CDR3 coding sequence is TGTGCCAGCAGCACCCCAGGGGGCTTAAGCTACACCTTC. Protein sequence: CASSTPGGLSYTF.

The chain has TRBV11-2 and TRBJ1-2; weak D call: TRBD1 (6 bases). CDR3 length equals 17 residues. Germline CDR1 SGHAT, CDR2 FQNNGV. V lost 5 bases and J lost 5, with 24 bases in between. The CDR3 is CASSATTQGEGGYGYTF. As DNA, the CDR3 is TGTGCCAGCAGCGCTACGACACAGGGTGAAGGAGGTTATGGCTACACCTTC. The full variable domain, with the rest looked up from reference TRBV11-2 and TRBJ1-2, is EAGVAQSPRYKIIEKRQSVAFWCNPISGHATLYWYQQILGQGPKLLIQFQNNGVVDDSQLPKDRFSAERLKGVDSTLKIQPAKLEDSAVYLCASSATTQGEGGYGYTFGSGTRLTVV.

This rearrangement joins TRBV28 to TRBJ2-7; 10 bases line up with TRBD2. The germline V gene encodes CDR1 MDHEN and CDR2 SYDVKM. This CDR3 spans 12 amino acids. V gave up 5 bases and J gave up 7 bases; unmatched junction bases: 2. The CDR3 bases are TGTGCCAGCAGTGCGACTAGCGGGGAGCAGTACTTC. This translates into CASSATSGEQYF. Combining the CDR3 with reference TRBV28 and TRBJ2-7 gives the whole variable domain DVKVTQSSRYLVKRTGEKVFLECVQDMDHENMFWYRQDPGLGLRLIYFSYDVKMKEKGDIPEGYSVSREKKERFSLILESASTNQTSMYLCASSATSGEQYFGPGTRLTVT.

By sample fraction, this clone is medium-sized. The CDR3 region is CASSSWTSGGGFSYEQYF. The DNA of the CDR3 is TGTGCCAGCAGTTCTTGGACTAGCGGGGGCGGGTTCTCCTACGAGCAGTACTTC. V gene TRBV27 combines with J gene TRBJ2-7, with 13 nucleotides matching TRBD2. Per germline, CDR1 MNHEY and CDR2 SMNVEV (reference sequence). The CDR3 is 18 amino acids. Trimming at V came to 4 bases and at J to 0 bases, leaving 9 bases not matched to a gene.

This clone is a singleton in its sample. The chain combines TRBV7-2 with TRBJ1-2, with D maybe TRBD1 (6 bases). CDR3 length: 13 amino acids. V was clipped by 3 bases and J by 4 bases, with 9 bases between them. Germline values: CDR1 SGHTA, CDR2 FQGNSA. The CDR3 sequence: CASSFRTVYGYTF. CDR3 nucleotides: TGTGCCAGCAGCTTCAGGACAGTCTATGGCTACACCTTC.

CDR3 nucleotides: TGTGCCATACAAACACGGAGCCTACGGGAGACCCAGTACTTC. Amino acid sequence: CAIQTRSLRETQYF. The rearrangement joins TRBV2 to TRBJ2-5, with D uncertain. The CDR3 extends over 14 amino acids. V dropped 10 bases and J dropped 5 bases, with 20 bases sitting between them. The germline V gene encodes CDR1 SNHLY and CDR2 FYNNEI.

The V gene is TRBV7-9, the J gene TRBJ2-5; D is unresolved. This CDR3 spans 13 amino acids. Germline values: CDR1 SEHNR, CDR2 FQNEAQ (reference sequence). V gave up 1 base and J gave up 2 bases, with 5 bases separating them. In DNA, the CDR3 is TGTGCCAGCAGCTTAGGGGTACAAGAGACCCAGTACTTC. Translating it yields CASSLGVQETQYF.

A remark on this clone: The same CDR3 arises from other DNA sequences in this sample as well. The chain combines TRBV28 with TRBJ1-5; D is undetermined. The CDR3 has 14 amino acids. Germline CDR1 reads MDHEN; CDR2 reads SYDVKM. V was clipped by 2 bases and J by 4 bases, with 9 bases between them. CDR3 residues: CASSLASSNQPQHF. In DNA form, the CDR3 reads TGTGCCAGCAGTTTAGCCAGCTCGAATCAGCCCCAGCATTTT. The full variable domain, rest sourced from reference TRBV28 and TRBJ1-5, is DVKVTQSSRYLVKRTGEKVFLECVQDMDHENMFWYRQDPGLGLRLIYFSYDVKMKEKGDIPEGYSVSREKKERFSLILESASTNQTSMYLCASSLASSNQPQHFGDGTRLSIL.